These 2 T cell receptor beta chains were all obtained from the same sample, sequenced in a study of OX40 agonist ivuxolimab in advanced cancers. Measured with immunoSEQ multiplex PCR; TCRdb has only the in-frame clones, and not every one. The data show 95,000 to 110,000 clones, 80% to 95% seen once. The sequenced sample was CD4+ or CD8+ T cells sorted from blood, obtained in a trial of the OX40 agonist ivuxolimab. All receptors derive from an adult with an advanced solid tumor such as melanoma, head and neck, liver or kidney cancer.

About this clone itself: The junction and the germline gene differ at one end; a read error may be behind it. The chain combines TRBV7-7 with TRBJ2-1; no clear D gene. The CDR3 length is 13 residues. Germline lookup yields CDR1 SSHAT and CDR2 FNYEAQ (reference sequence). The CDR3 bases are TGTGCTAGCAGCCCGGGTCCAAACAATGAGCAGTTCTTC. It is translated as CASSPGPNNEQFF. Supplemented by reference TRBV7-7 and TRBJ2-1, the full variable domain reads GAGVSQSPRYKVTKRGQDVTLRCDPISSHATLYWYQQALGQGPEFLTYFNYEAQPDKSGLPSDRFSAERPEGSISTLTIQRTEQRDSAMYRCASSPGPNNEQFFGPGTRLTVL.

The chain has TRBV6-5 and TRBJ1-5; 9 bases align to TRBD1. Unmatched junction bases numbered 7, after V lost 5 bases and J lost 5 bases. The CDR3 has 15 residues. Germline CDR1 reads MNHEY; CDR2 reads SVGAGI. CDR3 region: CASSPGQGGYQPQHF. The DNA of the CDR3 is TGTGCCAGCAGTCCGGGACAGGGTGGATATCAGCCCCAGCATTTT.